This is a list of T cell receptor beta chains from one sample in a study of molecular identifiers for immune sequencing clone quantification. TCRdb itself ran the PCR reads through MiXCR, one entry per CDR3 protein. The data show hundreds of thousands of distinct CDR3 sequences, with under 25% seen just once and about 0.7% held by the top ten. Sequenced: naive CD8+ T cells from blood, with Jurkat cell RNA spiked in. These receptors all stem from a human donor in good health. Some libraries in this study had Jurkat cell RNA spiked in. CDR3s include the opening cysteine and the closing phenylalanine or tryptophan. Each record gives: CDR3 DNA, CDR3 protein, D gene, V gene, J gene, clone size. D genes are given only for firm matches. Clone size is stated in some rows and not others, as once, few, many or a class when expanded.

CDR3nt: TGTGCCAGCAGCGAAGGTTGGAGGGGGGCTTTCTTT
CDR3aa: CASSEGWRGAFF
d_gene: NA
v_gene: TRBV5-6
j_gene: TRBJ1-1
abundance: few

CDR3nt: TGTGCCAGCAGCTTAGTACACAGGGGGAACACTGAAGCTTTCTTT
CDR3aa: CASSLVHRGNTEAFF
d_gene: TRBD1
v_gene: TRBV7-9
j_gene: TRBJ1-1
abundance: few

CDR3nt: TGTGCCAGCAGCCAAGATATGACAGGCAATCAGCCCCAGCATTTT
CDR3aa: CASSQDMTGNQPQHF
d_gene: NA
v_gene: TRBV4-2
j_gene: TRBJ1-5
abundance: few

CDR3nt: TGTGTGGGGGGACAGGGGATGACTGAAGCTTTCTTT
CDR3aa: CVGGQGMTEAFF
d_gene: TRBD1
v_gene: TRBV30
j_gene: TRBJ1-1
abundance: few

CDR3nt: TGTGCCAGCAGCACCCGGACCAAGCCCCACGAGCAGTACTTC
CDR3aa: CASSTRTKPHEQYF
d_gene: NA
v_gene: TRBV28
j_gene: TRBJ2-7
abundance: NA

CDR3nt: TGCAGTGGAAATTTAAACGGTGAGCAGTTCTTC
CDR3aa: CSGNLNGEQFF
d_gene: NA
v_gene: TRBV20-1
j_gene: TRBJ2-1
abundance: NA

CDR3nt: TGCAGCGTTGAAGGTCTAGGGGCTGAGGAGACCCAGTACTTC
CDR3aa: CSVEGLGAEETQYF
d_gene: NA
v_gene: TRBV29-1
j_gene: TRBJ2-5
abundance: many

CDR3nt: TGTGCCAGCAGTGAAGACAGGGGTCAAGAGACCCAGTACTTC
CDR3aa: CASSEDRGQETQYF
d_gene: TRBD1
v_gene: TRBV2
j_gene: TRBJ2-5
abundance: many

CDR3nt: TGCGCCAGCAGCTTGGATGCCGGGGACAGGGGGCGGCAGACCCAGTACTTC
CDR3aa: CASSLDAGDRGRQTQYF
d_gene: TRBD1
v_gene: TRBV5-1
j_gene: TRBJ2-5
abundance: NA

CDR3nt: TGTGCCAGTAGTCAAGGGGTTGCCTACGAGCAGTACTTC
CDR3aa: CASSQGVAYEQYF
d_gene: NA
v_gene: TRBV19
j_gene: TRBJ2-7
abundance: many

CDR3nt: TGTGCTAGCAGCTTAGGAGGGGGTCCCGGCACAGATACGCAGTATTTT
CDR3aa: CASSLGGGPGTDTQYF
d_gene: NA
v_gene: TRBV7-7
j_gene: TRBJ2-3
abundance: few

CDR3nt: TGCGCCAGCAGTTGGGGGCCCTTCTACGAGCAGTACTTC
CDR3aa: CASSWGPFYEQYF
d_gene: NA
v_gene: TRBV5-1
j_gene: TRBJ2-7
abundance: many

CDR3nt: TGTGCCAGCAGCTTCACCTTCAGGGGATTGGGGACTGAAGCTTTCTTT
CDR3aa: CASSFTFRGLGTEAFF
d_gene: NA
v_gene: TRBV21-1
j_gene: TRBJ1-1
abundance: many

CDR3nt: TGCGCCAGCAGCCAAGATAGCTCAGGGAGCTCCTACGAGCAGTACTTC
CDR3aa: CASSQDSSGSSYEQYF
d_gene: NA
v_gene: TRBV4-1
j_gene: TRBJ2-7
abundance: few

CDR3nt: TGTGCCAGTACTAATTATGACAGGAACAATCAGCCCCAGCATTTT
CDR3aa: CASTNYDRNNQPQHF
d_gene: NA
v_gene: TRBV19
j_gene: TRBJ1-5
abundance: few

CDR3nt: TGTACCAGCAGTTACCTCACCCCAGATACGCAGTATTTT
CDR3aa: CTSSYLTPDTQYF
d_gene: NA
v_gene: TRBV6-2/TRBV6-3
j_gene: TRBJ2-3
abundance: once

CDR3nt: TGTGCCTGGAGTGTAATTGAGGGCTACGAGCAGTACTTC
CDR3aa: CAWSVIEGYEQYF
d_gene: NA
v_gene: TRBV30
j_gene: TRBJ2-7
abundance: few

CDR3nt: TGTGCCAGTAGTACGGGACAGCCCTACGAGCAGTACTTC
CDR3aa: CASSTGQPYEQYF
d_gene: TRBD1
v_gene: TRBV19
j_gene: TRBJ2-7
abundance: few

CDR3nt: TGTGCCAGCAGCACGGGACTAGACCTGTACGAGCAGTACTTC
CDR3aa: CASSTGLDLYEQYF
d_gene: TRBD2
v_gene: TRBV28
j_gene: TRBJ2-7
abundance: NA

CDR3nt: TGTGCCAGCAGTTGGGAAGCAGGGGCCAGCAATCAGCCCCAGCATTTT
CDR3aa: CASSWEAGASNQPQHF
d_gene: NA
v_gene: TRBV28
j_gene: TRBJ1-5
abundance: NA

CDR3nt: TGCGCCAGCAGCCCGGGACTAGCGGGGGGCGACACAGATACGCAGTATTTT
CDR3aa: CASSPGLAGGDTDTQYF
d_gene: TRBD2
v_gene: TRBV4-3
j_gene: TRBJ2-3
abundance: few

CDR3nt: TGTGCCACCAGTGAGTCAAGTTTCAATCAGCCCCAGCATTTT
CDR3aa: CATSESSFNQPQHF
d_gene: NA
v_gene: TRBV24-1
j_gene: TRBJ1-5
abundance: few

CDR3nt: TGCAGCGTAGATGGACTAGCGGGGCCACAAGAGACCCAGTACTTC
CDR3aa: CSVDGLAGPQETQYF
d_gene: TRBD2
v_gene: TRBV29-1
j_gene: TRBJ2-5
abundance: many